The clone carrying this T cell receptor beta chain was counted only a few times. This sample was included in a study of blood T cells in healthy people across ages. CDR1 LGHDT and CDR2 YNNKEL come from the germline V gene (reference sequence). The CDR3 loop spans 16 amino acids. V dropped 1 base and J dropped 10; count of bases not matched to a gene: 9. A sample-barcoded 5' primer and a J-beta primer mix were used in a second PCR of roughly 7 to 11 cycles. One entry per CDR3 protein, called by TCRdb with MiXCR from the 5' RACE reads. Of under 2 million distinct CDR3 sequences listed, roughly 30% were seen once; the top ten hold 10% to 12%.

This clonotype originated in a woman in her twenties or thirties in good health. The V and J genes are TRBV3-1 and TRBJ1-6; TRBD1 matches 8 bases. Sequenced: blood. CDR3 in amino acids: CASSQVPGQGGSPLHF. In DNA, the CDR3 is TGTGCCAGCAGCCAAGTCCCTGGACAGGGCGGCTCACCCCTCCACTTT.